A selection of T cell receptor beta chains follows, all from one sample in a study of radiation and T cells in renal cell carcinoma. Clones were read by immunoSEQ multiplex PCR, and TCRdb kept only the in-frame ones, dropping some. The sample carries some 100,000 clones, roughly 82% recorded once. The specimen was blood, collected from a patient whose treatment included radiotherapy and nephrectomy. The source is a man in his fifties or sixties with renal cell carcinoma. Both conserved end residues are part of each CDR3. Each record gives: J gene, CDR3 length, V gene, D gene, CDR3 protein, CDR3 DNA. The D gene is left open where the match is weak.

j_call: TRBJ2-2
cdr3_length: 16
v_call: TRBV6-5
d_call: -
cdr3_aa: CASSSGVRGRAGELFF
cdr3_nt: TGTGCCAGCAGTTCGGGGGTCCGGGGGCGGGCCGGGGAGCTGTTTTTT

j_call: TRBJ2-1
cdr3_length: 16
v_call: TRBV4-2
d_call: TRBD1
cdr3_aa: CASSQVGQAVRNEQFF
cdr3_nt: TGTGCCAGCAGCCAAGTAGGACAGGCGGTGAGAAATGAGCAGTTCTTC

j_call: TRBJ2-5
cdr3_length: 14
v_call: TRBV6-1
d_call: TRBD2
cdr3_aa: CASSTGGNQETQYF
cdr3_nt: TGTGCCAGCAGTACGGGAGGGAACCAAGAGACCCAGTACTTC

j_call: TRBJ2-2
cdr3_length: 15
v_call: TRBV2
d_call: TRBD2
cdr3_aa: CASRVIAGVHGELFF
cdr3_nt: TGTGCCAGCAGGGTCATAGCGGGAGTTCACGGGGAGCTGTTTTTT

j_call: TRBJ2-3
cdr3_length: 14
v_call: TRBV9
d_call: TRBD2
cdr3_aa: CASSAGRVTDTQYF
cdr3_nt: TGTGCCAGCAGCGCGGGGAGGGTGACAGATACGCAGTATTTT

j_call: TRBJ2-7
cdr3_length: 11
v_call: TRBV20-1
d_call: -
cdr3_aa: CSAGSSYEQYF
cdr3_nt: TGCAGTGCAGGGAGCTCCTACGAGCAGTACTTC

j_call: TRBJ2-2
cdr3_length: 17
v_call: TRBV10-3
d_call: TRBD2
cdr3_aa: CAITASGSGLNTGELFF
cdr3_nt: TGTGCCATCACGGCTAGCGGGAGCGGGTTGAACACCGGGGAGCTGTTTTTT

j_call: TRBJ2-3
cdr3_length: 16
v_call: TRBV5-6
d_call: TRBD2
cdr3_aa: CASSPYLAGAADTQYF
cdr3_nt: TGTGCCAGCAGCCCCTACTTAGCGGGAGCTGCAGATACGCAGTATTTT

j_call: TRBJ1-3
cdr3_length: 15
v_call: TRBV4-2
d_call: -
cdr3_aa: CASSQEVVGGNTIYF
cdr3_nt: TGTGCCAGCAGCCAAGAAGTAGTAGGTGGAAACACCATATATTTT

j_call: TRBJ1-2
cdr3_length: 13
v_call: TRBV4-1
d_call: -
cdr3_aa: CASSQWQANGYTF
cdr3_nt: TGCGCCAGCAGCCAATGGCAGGCTAATGGCTACACCTTC

j_call: TRBJ2-1
cdr3_length: 12
v_call: TRBV29-1
d_call: -
cdr3_aa: CSGQDSYNEQFF
cdr3_nt: TGCAGCGGACAGGACAGCTACAATGAGCAGTTCTTC

j_call: TRBJ2-5
cdr3_length: 13
v_call: TRBV11-2
d_call: -
cdr3_aa: CASSPGTWETQYF
cdr3_nt: TGTGCCAGCAGCCCCGGGACGTGGGAGACCCAGTACTTC

j_call: TRBJ2-1
cdr3_length: 14
v_call: TRBV11-2
d_call: -
cdr3_aa: CASSSIRGGNEQFF
cdr3_nt: TGTGCCAGCAGCTCTATACGGGGCGGGAATGAGCAGTTCTTC

j_call: TRBJ1-2
cdr3_length: 14
v_call: TRBV5-6
d_call: -
cdr3_aa: CASSRRVETYGYTF
cdr3_nt: TGTGCCAGCAGCCGTCGGGTGGAGACGTATGGCTACACCTTC

j_call: TRBJ1-1
cdr3_length: 14
v_call: TRBV5-4
d_call: -
cdr3_aa: CASSPAPQDTEAFF
cdr3_nt: TGTGCCAGCAGCCCGGCACCCCAGGACACTGAAGCTTTCTTT

j_call: TRBJ1-4
cdr3_length: 16
v_call: TRBV6-5
d_call: -
cdr3_aa: CASSYPPDRSNEKLFF
cdr3_nt: TGTGCCAGCAGTTACCCCCCAGACAGATCTAATGAAAAACTGTTTTTT